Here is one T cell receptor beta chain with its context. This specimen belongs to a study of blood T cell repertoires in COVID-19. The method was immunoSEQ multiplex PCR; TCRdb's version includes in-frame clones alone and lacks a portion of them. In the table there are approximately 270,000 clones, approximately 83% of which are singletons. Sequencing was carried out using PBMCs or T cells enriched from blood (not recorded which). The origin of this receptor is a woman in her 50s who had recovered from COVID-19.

The CDR3 here is CASSLDRASGNTIYF. CDR3 DNA: TGTGCCAGCAGCCTCGACAGGGCCTCTGGAAACACCATATATTTT. This chain joins TRBV7-8 and TRBJ1-3; TRBD1 aligns across 7 bases. This CDR3 has 15 amino acids. CDR1 and CDR2 from the germline V gene are SGHVS and FQNEAQ. J lost 0 bases, V lost 5 bases, and 4 bases had no gene match.